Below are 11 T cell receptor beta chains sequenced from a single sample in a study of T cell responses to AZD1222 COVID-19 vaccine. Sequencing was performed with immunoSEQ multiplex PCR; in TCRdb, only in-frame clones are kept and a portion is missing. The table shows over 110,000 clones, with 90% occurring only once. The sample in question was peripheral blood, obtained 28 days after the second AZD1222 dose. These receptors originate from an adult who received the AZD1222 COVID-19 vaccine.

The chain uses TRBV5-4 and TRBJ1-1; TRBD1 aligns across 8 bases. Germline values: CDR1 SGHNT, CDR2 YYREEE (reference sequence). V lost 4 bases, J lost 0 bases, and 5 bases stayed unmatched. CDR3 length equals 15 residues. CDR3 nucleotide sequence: TGTGCCAGCAGCCCGGGACAGGCCCTGAACACTGAAGCTTTCTTT. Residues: CASSPGQALNTEAFF.

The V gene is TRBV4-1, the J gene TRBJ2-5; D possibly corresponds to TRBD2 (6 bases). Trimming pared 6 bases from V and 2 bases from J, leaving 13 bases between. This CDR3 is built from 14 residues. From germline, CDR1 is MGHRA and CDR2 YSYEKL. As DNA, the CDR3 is TGCGCCAGCAGTCAAACGGGACTTCAAGAGACCCAGTACTTC. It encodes CASSQTGLQETQYF.

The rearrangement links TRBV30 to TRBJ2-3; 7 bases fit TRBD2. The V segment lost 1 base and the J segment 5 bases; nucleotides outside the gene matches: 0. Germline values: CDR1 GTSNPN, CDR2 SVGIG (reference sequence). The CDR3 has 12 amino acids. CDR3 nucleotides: TGTGCCTGGAGTGGGGGGGGAGATACGCAGTATTTT. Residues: CAWSGGGDTQYF.

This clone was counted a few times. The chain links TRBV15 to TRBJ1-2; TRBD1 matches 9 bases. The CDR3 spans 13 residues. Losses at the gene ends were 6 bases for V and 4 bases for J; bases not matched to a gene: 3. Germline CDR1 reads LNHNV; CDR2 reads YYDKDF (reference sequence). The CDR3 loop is CATRTQGAYGYTF. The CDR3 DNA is TGTGCCACCAGGACACAGGGGGCCTATGGCTACACCTTC.

CDR3: CSARTGGSGNYGYTF. The CDR3 coding sequence is TGCAGCGCTCGGACAGGGGGCTCCGGAAACTATGGCTACACCTTC. J is TRBJ1-2 and V is TRBV29-1; the match to TRBD1 covers 11 bases. The CDR3 sequence is 15 residues long. In germline, CDR1 is SQVTM, CDR2 ANQGSEA. Losses at the gene ends were 7 bases for V and 2 bases for J; bases not matched to a gene: 9.

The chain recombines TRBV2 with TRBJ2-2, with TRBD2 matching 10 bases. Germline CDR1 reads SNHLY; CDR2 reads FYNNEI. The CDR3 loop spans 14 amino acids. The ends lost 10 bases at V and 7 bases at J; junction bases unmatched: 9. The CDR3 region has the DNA TGTGCCACCAGCGGGGGGGATGTCATCGGGGAGCTGTTTTTT. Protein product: CATSGGDVIGELFF.

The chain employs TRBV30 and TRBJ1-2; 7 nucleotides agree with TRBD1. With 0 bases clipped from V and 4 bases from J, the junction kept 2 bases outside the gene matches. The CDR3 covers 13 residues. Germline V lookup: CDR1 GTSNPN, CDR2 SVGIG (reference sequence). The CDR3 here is CAWSVNRGYGYTF. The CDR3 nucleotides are TGTGCCTGGAGTGTGAACAGGGGCTATGGCTACACCTTC.

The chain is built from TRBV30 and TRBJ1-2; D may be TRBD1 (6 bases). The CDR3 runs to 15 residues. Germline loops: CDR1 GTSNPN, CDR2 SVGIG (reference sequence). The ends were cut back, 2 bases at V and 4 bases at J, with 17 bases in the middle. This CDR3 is CAWSPPDRQFYGYTF. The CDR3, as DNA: TGTGCCTGGAGTCCCCCGGACAGACAATTCTATGGCTACACCTTC. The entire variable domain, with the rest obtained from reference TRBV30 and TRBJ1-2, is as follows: SQTIHQWPATLVQPVGSPLSLECTVEGTSNPNLYWYRQAAGRGLQLLFYSVGIGQISSEVPQNLSASRPQDRQFILSSKKLLLSDSGFYLCAWSPPDRQFYGYTFGSGTRLTVV.

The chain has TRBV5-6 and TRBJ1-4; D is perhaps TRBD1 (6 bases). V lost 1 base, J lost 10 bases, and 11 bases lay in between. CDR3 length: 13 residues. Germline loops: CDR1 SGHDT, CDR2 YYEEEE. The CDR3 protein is CASSLSRGGKLFF. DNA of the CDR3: TGTGCCAGCAGCTTGAGCAGGGGCGGAAAACTGTTTTTT.

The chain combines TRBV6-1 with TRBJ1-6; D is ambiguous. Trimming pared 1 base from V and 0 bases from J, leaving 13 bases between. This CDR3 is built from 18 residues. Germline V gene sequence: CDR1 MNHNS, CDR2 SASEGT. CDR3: CASSEGAAGSSYNSPLHF. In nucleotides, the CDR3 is TGTGCCAGCAGTGAAGGGGCAGCTGGTAGCTCCTATAATTCACCCCTCCACTTT.

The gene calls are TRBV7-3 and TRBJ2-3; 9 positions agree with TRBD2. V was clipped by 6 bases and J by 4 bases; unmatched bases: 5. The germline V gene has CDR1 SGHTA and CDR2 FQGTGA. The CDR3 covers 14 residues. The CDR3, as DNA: TGTGCCAGCAGGGCGGGACTAGCAGCAGATACGCAGTATTTT. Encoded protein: CASRAGLAADTQYF.